The 27 T cell receptor beta chains below come from one sample, sequenced in a study of prognosis after radiotherapy for stage I lung cancer. Researchers used two-round multiplex PCR to amplify TCR beta CDR3 starting from genomic DNA. Individual primers that were specific to each TRBV and TRBJ gene served in first-round PCR. TCRdb processed the multiplex PCR reads anew with MiXCR; each CDR3 protein has one entry. The sample includes some 34,000 distinct CDR3 sequences, 30% to 35% of them seen just once. The sample here was PBMCs, taken before or after stereotactic body radiation therapy (not recorded which). Source of these receptors: a donor aged 50 or older with non-small cell lung cancer.

As for this clonotype: Given the absence of the conserved phenylalanine or tryptophan at the CDR3 end, a read error is likely. The chain joins TRBV11-2 to TRBJ2-7; D unclear. Trimming pared 1 base from V and 9 bases from J, leaving 16 bases between. The CDR3 covers 14 residues. The germline CDR1 and CDR2 sequences are SGHAT and FQNNGV. This chain's CDR3 is CASSLGYADWVQYL. In nucleotides, the CDR3 is TGTGCCAGCAGCTTAGGGTACGCCGATTGGGTGCAGTACCTC.

Notes on this clonotype: Possible read error: a much larger clone is one base away. The chain carries TRBV7-9 and TRBJ2-1; no clear D. This CDR3 is built from 14 residues. Looked up from germline, CDR1 is SEHNR and CDR2 is FQNEAQ (reference sequence). With 6 bases removed from V and 7 bases from J, the gap between germline ends came to 16 bases. In DNA form, the CDR3 reads TGTGCCAGCAGTCCTTACTGGCTCCTTAATGAGCAGTTCTTC. Protein: CASSPYWLLNEQFF.

This clonotype was counted many times. The V gene is TRBV24-1, the J gene TRBJ2-7; D call uncertain. V lost 4 bases to trimming and J lost 4 bases, with 7 bases between them. The CDR3 runs to 12 residues. Looked up from germline, CDR1 is KGHDR and CDR2 is SFDVKD. The CDR3 region has the DNA TGTGCCACCAGTGAGTCCGGGTACGAGCAGTACTTC. It yields the protein CATSESGYEQYF.

As regards this clonotype: A far larger clone is one nucleotide away, so this likely arose from a read error. The V call is TRBV6-9, the J call TRBJ1-1; no reliable D call. The CDR3 is 14 amino acids. Germline values: CDR1 MNHGY, CDR2 SVAAGI. The germline V and J ends were trimmed by 4 bases and 7 bases, with 16 bases remaining between them. Here the CDR3 DNA reads TGTGCCAGCAGTTCGGCCCGGCAGCACAATGAAGCTTTCTTT. It codes for CASSSARQHNEAFF.

There are many counts of this clonotype. The chain uses TRBV5-1 and TRBJ2-5; 10 bases agree with TRBD1. Germline V CDR1 and CDR2: SGHRS, YFSETQ. Trimming cost V 4 bases and J 3 bases; bases outside gene matches: 6. This CDR3 has 15 residues. The CDR3 protein is CASSRRGTGEETQYF. The DNA of the CDR3 is TGCGCCAGCAGCCGTAGGGGGACAGGGGAAGAGACCCAGTACTTC.

On this clonotype: A far larger clone is a single base away, which makes a read error likely. V is TRBV6-4 and J is TRBJ2-6; D gene unclear. Deletions cut 7 bases from V and 0 bases from J, with 13 bases between. Looked up from germline, CDR1 is MRHNA and CDR2 is SNTAGT. The CDR3 is 16 residues long. The CDR3 coding sequence is TGTGCCAGCACCTCTAGGTTCCCCTCTGGGGCCAACGTCCTGACTTTC. Translation: CASTSRFPSGANVLTF.

Worth noting for this clonotype: A far larger clone is off by one base, so a read error is likely. J is TRBJ1-6 and V is TRBV20-1; TRBD1 agrees at 8 bases. The J call is doubtful: the DNA matches TRBJ1-1 better. This CDR3 has 13 amino acids. Germline CDR1 is DFQATT and CDR2 is SNEGSKA (reference sequence). For the CDR3, the DNA is TGCAGTGTCACTAGTGACCGGACAGGGAAAGCTTTCTTT. This gives the protein CSVTSDRTGKAFF.

There are many counts of this clonotype. The chain uses TRBV29-1 and TRBJ1-2, with 11 bases lining up with TRBD1. V lost 7 bases, J lost 8 bases, and 9 bases stayed unmatched. The CDR3 sequence is 13 residues long. Per germline, CDR1 SQVTM and CDR2 ANQGSEA. CDR3 DNA sequence: TGCAGCGCTGATGCTGGGACAGGGGGAGGCTACACCTTC. This sequence encodes CSADAGTGGGYTF. Full variable domain (remainder filled in from reference TRBV29-1 and TRBJ1-2): SAVISQKPSRDICQRGTSLTIQCQVDSQVTMMFWYRQQPGQSLTLIATANQGSEATYESGFVIDKFPISRPNLTFSTLTVSNMSPEDSSIYLCSADAGTGGGYTFGSGTRLTVV.

The V gene is TRBV14, the J gene TRBJ2-1; 7 nucleotides line up with TRBD1. With 6 bases clipped from V and 7 bases from J, the junction kept 12 bases outside the gene matches. CDR3 length equals 15 residues. From germline, CDR1 is SGHDN and CDR2 FVKESK. CDR3 in DNA: TGTGCCAGCAGTCGTGGACAGGTCTCTAGGAATGAGCAGTTCTTC. This gives the protein CASSRGQVSRNEQFF.

This clonotype has ten or more counts. This chain uses TRBV4-1 with TRBJ1-3; D is ambiguous. CDR3 size: 13 residues. V dropped 1 base and J dropped 4 bases, with 5 bases sitting between them. CDR1 and CDR2 from the germline V gene are MGHRA and YSYEKL. CDR3 DNA sequence: TGCGCCAGCAGCCAAGGGTGGGGAAACACCATATATTTT. This translates into CASSQGWGNTIYF.

This clonotype was counted at least ten times. This sequence joins TRBV11-2 and TRBJ1-3; D remains unclear. Germline assignment: CDR1 SGHAT and CDR2 FQNNGV. V was clipped by 0 bases and J by 0 bases, with 6 bases between them. The CDR3 length is 15 residues. CDR3 bases: TGTGCCAGCAGCTTAGATTTTGGCTCTGGAAACACCATATATTTT. Protein: CASSLDFGSGNTIYF.

Details on this clonotype: With a much larger clone just one base away, this may be a read error. The chain links TRBV4-3 to TRBJ1-3; a weak D match, TRBD1 (5 bases). Per germline, CDR1 LGHNA and CDR2 YSLEER. CDR3 length equals 16 residues. The CDR3 is CASSQDWDGSGNTTYF. The CDR3 coding sequence is TGCGCCAGCAGCCAAGATTGGGACGGATCTGGAAACACCACATATTTT.

This clonotype was observed at least ten times. The chain recombines TRBV30 with TRBJ2-1; D may be TRBD1 (5 bases). V dropped 1 base and J dropped 9 bases, with 13 bases sitting between them. The CDR3 has 13 residues. CDR1 and CDR2 (germline): GTSNPN, SVGIG (reference sequence). The CDR3 DNA reads as TGTGCCTGGAGTGCAGGGTTTGAGAGTGAGCAGTTCTTC. Its protein product is CAWSAGFESEQFF.

The sample holds many counts of this clonotype. A read error may be the cause here, since a much bigger clone is one base away. Because it lacks the conserved phenylalanine or tryptophan at the end, this CDR3 is likely a read error. The DNA of the CDR3 is TGTGCCAGCGGATCTTCCTCCCGCTACGAGCAGTACCTC. This translates into CASGSSSRYEQYL. The chain couples TRBV6-1 to TRBJ2-7; D unclear. V lost 8 bases and J lost 3, with 14 bases in between. Germline-derived CDR1 and CDR2 are MNHNS and SASEGT. The CDR3 contains 13 residues.

This clonotype was picked up many times. The V and J genes are TRBV12-3 or TRBV12-4 and TRBJ2-7, with D perhaps matching TRBD2 (5 bases). The CDR3 has 15 amino acids. V was clipped by 2 bases and J by 1 base, with 12 bases between them. CDR3 in amino acids: CASSLSAASSYEQYF. CDR3 sequence (DNA): TGTGCCAGCAGTTTATCAGCGGCGAGTTCCTACGAGCAGTACTTC.

The table lists this clonotype with many counts. The J gene is TRBJ1-5, the V gene TRBV7-8; D is unresolved. V was pared by 4 bases and J by 0 bases, with 7 bases between. This CDR3 comprises 14 residues. Germline-derived CDR1 and CDR2 are SGHVS and FQNEAQ. The CDR3 coding sequence is TGTGCCAGCAGCTACTCAAATAGCAATCAGCCCCAGCATTTT. It yields the protein CASSYSNSNQPQHF.

Concerning this clonotype itself: One end of the junction fails to match germline, which may point to a read error. The chain recombines TRBV6-2 or TRBV6-3 with TRBJ2-1; 9 nucleotides match TRBD1. Per germline, CDR1 MNHEY and CDR2 SVGEGT. This CDR3 contains 14 residues. This chain's CDR3 is CVSSEALQGASPLF. CDR3 nucleotide sequence: TGTGTCAGCAGCGAAGCCCTACAGGGGGCTAGTCCGCTCTTC.

This clonotype has at least ten counts. This chain uses TRBV20-1 with TRBJ2-5; 11 nucleotides align to TRBD1. Germline loops: CDR1 DFQATT, CDR2 SNEGSKA (reference sequence). The length of the CDR3 is 16 residues. J lost 1 base, V lost 2 bases, and 6 bases had no gene match. CDR3 bases: TGCAGTGCTAGATCCCACGGGACAGGGGGCCAAGAGACCCAGTACTTC. Translation gives CSARSHGTGGQETQYF.

This clonotype was detected ten times or more. The chain carries TRBV18 and TRBJ2-1; D may be TRBD1 or TRBD2 (7 bases each). V was trimmed by 2 bases and J by 4 bases, leaving 15 bases between them. The CDR3 loop spans 16 amino acids. Germline V lookup: CDR1 KGHSH, CDR2 LQKENI. This chain's CDR3 is CASSPSSRGGYNEQFF. The CDR3 region has the DNA TGTGCCAGCTCACCATCCAGCAGGGGGGGTTACAATGAGCAGTTCTTC.

This clonotype was seen many times. This chain connects TRBV3-1 to TRBJ2-2; no clear D gene. The CDR3 length is 11 residues. From germline, CDR1 is LGHDT and CDR2 YNNKEL (reference sequence). Trimming shortened V by 4 bases and J by 4 bases, and 1 base separated the two germline ends. The CDR3 sequence: CASSLTGELFF. For the CDR3, the DNA is TGTGCCAGCAGCCTCACCGGGGAGCTGTTTTTT.

The chain has TRBV11-2 and TRBJ2-7; no clear D. The ends were cut back, 5 bases at V and 4 bases at J, with 18 bases in the middle. From germline, CDR1 is SGHAT and CDR2 FQNNGV. The CDR3 contains 15 residues. CDR3: CASSTDRHVVYEQYF. Here the CDR3 DNA reads TGTGCCAGCAGCACCGACCGACACGTCGTGTACGAGCAGTACTTC.

This clonotype has at least ten counts. This rearrangement joins TRBV19 to TRBJ1-1; the D is unclear. Germline V gene lookup returns CDR1 LNHDA and CDR2 SQIVND (reference sequence). The V end was cut by 4 bases, the J end by 0 bases, with 12 bases between. This CDR3 is built from 15 residues. Here the CDR3 DNA reads TGTGCCAGTAGTAGGTTTTCGGGCCTGAACACTGAAGCTTTCTTT. Translation: CASSRFSGLNTEAFF.

This clonotype has just one count. A far larger clone is a single base away, which makes a read error likely. This chain connects TRBV6-4 to TRBJ1-2; unclear D gene. CDR3 length: 14 residues. V was trimmed by 3 bases and J by 7 bases, leaving 15 bases between them. Germline lookup yields CDR1 MRHNA and CDR2 SNTAGT. CDR3 nucleotide sequence: TGTGCCAGCAGTGAATGGGTCGGTCTGCGTGGCTACACCTTC. It yields the protein CASSEWVGLRGYTF.

This clonotype showed up many times. This chain connects TRBV12-5 to TRBJ2-3; TRBD1 matches at 9 bases. Trimming took 9 bases from V and 5 from J; bases not matched to a gene: 6. This CDR3 is 13 amino acids long. Germline CDR1 and CDR2: LGHNT and FRNRAP. Written as DNA, the CDR3 is TGTGCTAGCGGGACAGGGCAAAGAGATACGCAGTATTTT. Its translation is CASGTGQRDTQYF. The variable domain in full, completed from reference TRBV12-5 and TRBJ2-3, reads DARVTQTPRHKVTEMGQEVTMRCQPILGHNTVFWYRQTMMQGLELLAYFRNRAPLDDSGMPKDRFSAEMPDATLATLKIQPSEPRDSAVYFCASGTGQRDTQYFGPGTRLTVL.

Ten or more counts support this clonotype. One base away lies a much larger clone, so this may be a sequencing read error. The chain employs TRBV20-1 and TRBJ2-3; perhaps TRBD1 as D (7 bases). Germline CDR1 reads DFQATT; CDR2 reads SNEGSKA (reference sequence). V shed 6 bases and J shed 4 bases, with 17 bases lying between them. The CDR3 is made up of 14 amino acids. The DNA of the CDR3 is TGCAGTGCCCTCCTTGGAGGGGGCGCAGATACGCAGTATTTT. Encoded protein: CSALLGGGADTQYF.

This clonotype was found many times. The gene calls are TRBV27 and TRBJ2-5, with 12 positions matching TRBD1. In germline, CDR1 is MNHEY, CDR2 SMNVEV (reference sequence). Trimming took 4 bases from V and 4 from J; bases not matched to a gene: 4. The CDR3 is 15 residues long. The DNA for the CDR3 is TGTGCCAGCAGTTCCGGGACAGGGGGCGCAGAGACCCAGTACTTC. This gives the protein CASSSGTGGAETQYF.

Many counts were recorded for this clonotype. This chain connects TRBV5-5 to TRBJ1-5, with 9 bases fitting TRBD1. The CDR3 extends over 16 amino acids. Germline CDR1 reads SGHKS; CDR2 reads YYEKEE (reference sequence). The trim removed 4 bases at V and 4 bases at J, leaving 9 bases unmatched. The CDR3 sequence is CASSTGQGTLNQPQHF. The DNA for the CDR3 is TGTGCCAGCAGCACCGGACAGGGGACCCTTAATCAGCCCCAGCATTTT.